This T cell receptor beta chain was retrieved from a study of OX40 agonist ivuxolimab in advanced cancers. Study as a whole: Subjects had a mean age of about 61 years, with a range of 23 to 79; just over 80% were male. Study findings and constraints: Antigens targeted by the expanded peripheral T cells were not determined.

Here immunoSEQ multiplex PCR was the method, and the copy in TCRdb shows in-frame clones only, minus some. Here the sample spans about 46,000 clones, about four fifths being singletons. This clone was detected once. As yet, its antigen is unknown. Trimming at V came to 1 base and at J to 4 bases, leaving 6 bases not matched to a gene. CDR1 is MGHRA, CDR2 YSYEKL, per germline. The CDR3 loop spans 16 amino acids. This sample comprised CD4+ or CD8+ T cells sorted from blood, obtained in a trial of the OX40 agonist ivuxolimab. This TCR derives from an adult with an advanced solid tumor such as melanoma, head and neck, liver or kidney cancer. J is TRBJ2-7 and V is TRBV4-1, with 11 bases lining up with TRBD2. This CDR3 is CASSQVALAGEYEQYF. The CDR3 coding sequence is TGCGCCAGCAGCCAAGTTGCACTAGCGGGGGAGTACGAGCAGTACTTC.